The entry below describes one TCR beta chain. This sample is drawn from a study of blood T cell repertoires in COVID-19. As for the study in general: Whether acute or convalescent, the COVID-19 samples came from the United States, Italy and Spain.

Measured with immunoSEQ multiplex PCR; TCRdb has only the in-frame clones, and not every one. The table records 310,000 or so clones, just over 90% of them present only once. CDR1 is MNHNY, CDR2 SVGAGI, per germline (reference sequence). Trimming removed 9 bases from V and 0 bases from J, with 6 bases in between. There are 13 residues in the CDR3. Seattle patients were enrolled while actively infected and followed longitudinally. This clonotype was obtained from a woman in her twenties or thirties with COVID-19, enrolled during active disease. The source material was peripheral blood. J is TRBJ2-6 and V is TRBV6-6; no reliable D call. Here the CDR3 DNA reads TGTGCCAGTCTGAGCTCTGGGGCCAACGTCCTGACTTTC. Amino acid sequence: CASLSSGANVLTF.